The clone carrying this T cell receptor beta chain appeared many times. The data are from a study of CD8 T cells in ankylosing spondylitis. TCRdb reanalysed the 5' RACE reads using MiXCR and keeps one entry per CDR3 protein. The sample holds about 170,000 distinct CDR3 sequences, about a sixth seen once. The CDR3 has 15 amino acids. The germline gives CDR1 SGHRS, CDR2 YFSETQ. V dropped 5 bases and J dropped 1; count of bases not matched to a gene: 6. The V call is TRBV5-1, the J call TRBJ2-7, with 10 bases identical to TRBD2. The source is a male donor with ankylosing spondylitis or in good health (not recorded which). The sample taken for sequencing was blood, either unsorted or a sorted T cell fraction (not recorded which). CDR3 in amino acids: CASRGIAGGSYEQYF. In DNA, the CDR3 is TGCGCCAGCAGAGGCATAGCGGGAGGATCCTACGAGCAGTACTTC.